These 32 T cell receptor beta chains were all obtained from the same sample, sequenced in a study of T cell responses to AZD1222 COVID-19 vaccine. TCRdb keeps only in-frame clones here, not all; method: immunoSEQ multiplex PCR. The table lists 65,000 to 80,000 clones, more than 90% of them singletons. Sequencing used peripheral blood, obtained on day 0 of AZD1222 vaccination. Receptors were obtained from an adult in good health.

V gene TRBV5-1 combines with J gene TRBJ2-2; 10 nucleotides align to TRBD1. The CDR3 loop spans 17 amino acids. V shed 4 bases and J 6 bases; nucleotides not matched to a gene: 12. CDR1 is SGHRS, CDR2 YFSETQ, per germline. CDR3: CASSLQGTGAVSGELFF. The CDR3 DNA reads as TGCGCCAGCAGCCTTCAGGGGACAGGGGCGGTTTCCGGGGAGCTGTTTTTT.

This chain uses TRBV7-6 with TRBJ1-1; 7 bases agree with TRBD1. V shed 5 bases and J 4 bases; nucleotides not matched to a gene: 4. The CDR3 loop spans 13 amino acids. In germline, CDR1 is SGHVS, CDR2 FNYEAQ. The CDR3 reads CASSPRTGTEAFF. The CDR3 DNA sequence: TGTGCCAGCAGCCCACGGACAGGCACTGAAGCTTTCTTT.

This chain links TRBV4-1 with TRBJ2-7, with D tentatively TRBD1 or TRBD2 (5 bases each). The germline V gene has CDR1 MGHRA and CDR2 YSYEKL. Trimming left V 4 bases short and J 2 bases short, with 18 bases between. CDR3 length: 16 residues. As DNA, the CDR3 is TGCGCCAGCAGCCCGGGGCCACAGATCCTAGCCTACGAGCAGTACTTC. Translation gives CASSPGPQILAYEQYF.

The chain links TRBV28 to TRBJ2-7; D is unresolved. Trimming took off 2 bases at V and 2 bases at J, with 7 bases between the two ends. Germline V lookup: CDR1 MDHEN, CDR2 SYDVKM. The CDR3 has 13 amino acids. The CDR3 coding sequence is TGTGCCAGCAGTTTAGGGTCGGCCTACGAGCAGTACTTC. Its protein is CASSLGSAYEQYF.

This chain links TRBV5-1 with TRBJ2-7, with D unclear. Germline-derived CDR1 and CDR2 are SGHRS and YFSETQ. V was trimmed by 2 bases and J by 6 bases, leaving 9 bases between them. The CDR3 runs 12 residues. CDR3 loop: CASSLYFAEQYF. The CDR3 DNA is TGCGCCAGCAGCTTATACTTCGCCGAGCAGTACTTC.

V usage is TRBV7-9 and J usage is TRBJ2-7; the match to TRBD2 covers 7 bases. The germline V gene encodes CDR1 SEHNR and CDR2 FQNEAQ (reference sequence). Trimming took 1 base from V and 3 from J; bases not matched to a gene: 0. This CDR3 spans 13 amino acids. The chain's CDR3 is CASSLGEGYEQYF. CDR3 in DNA: TGTGCCAGCAGCTTAGGGGAGGGCTACGAGCAGTACTTC.

The V call is TRBV15, the J call TRBJ1-5; no reliable D call. The germline V gene encodes CDR1 LNHNV and CDR2 YYDKDF (reference sequence). This CDR3 has 16 amino acids. The V end was cut by 0 bases, the J end by 6 bases, with 15 bases between. The CDR3 bases are TGTGCCACCAGCAGAGATAACAGTCCGGGCGGTCAGCCCCAGCATTTT. As protein: CATSRDNSPGGQPQHF.

This chain joins TRBV12-3 or TRBV12-4 and TRBJ2-7; no reliable D call. The germline V and J ends were trimmed by 6 bases and 3 bases, with 9 bases remaining between them. This CDR3 has 12 amino acids. As DNA, the CDR3 is TGTGCCAGCAGCGAGGAGATCTACGAGCAGTACTTC. It codes for CASSEEIYEQYF.

The genes are TRBV7-6 and TRBJ2-7, with D possibly called TRBD1 or TRBD2 (7 bases each). The CDR3 loop spans 14 amino acids. The V end lost 5 bases, the J end lost 5 bases, and 16 bases lay between the germline ends. Germline CDR1 reads SGHVS; CDR2 reads FNYEAQ. This CDR3 reads CASSSRGGRDEQYF. The CDR3 DNA reads as TGTGCCAGCAGCAGCAGGGGGGGTAGGGACGAGCAGTACTTC.

The genes are TRBV7-2 and TRBJ2-3, with 11 bases that match TRBD2. Germline V lookup: CDR1 SGHTA, CDR2 FQGNSA. The CDR3 length is 17 residues. J gave up 2 bases and V 2 bases, and 6 bases lay outside the gene matches. CDR3 residues: CASSLRLAGGPTDTQYF. The CDR3 bases are TGTGCCAGCAGCTTAAGGCTAGCGGGAGGACCCACAGATACGCAGTATTTT.

This clone appeared once. The chain joins TRBV19 to TRBJ1-2; 12 positions match TRBD1. Germline assignment: CDR1 LNHDA and CDR2 SQIVND (reference sequence). CDR3 length: 16 amino acids. The junction had 6 bases not matched to a gene; V was cut back by 4 bases and J by 3 bases. CDR3 in amino acids: CASSKGTGGSDYGYTF. CDR3 coding DNA: TGTGCCAGTAGTAAGGGGACAGGGGGCAGTGACTATGGCTACACCTTC.

This clone was recorded once. The chain employs TRBV5-4 and TRBJ1-1; D unresolved. This CDR3 has 15 residues. V lost 2 bases, J lost 2 bases, and 13 bases lay in between. Germline V lookup: CDR1 SGHNT, CDR2 YYREEE (reference sequence). CDR3 amino acids: CASSLVAGLNTEAFF. The CDR3 nucleotides are TGTGCCAGCAGCTTAGTAGCAGGCTTAAACACTGAAGCTTTCTTT.

The chain recombines TRBV3-1 (or the pseudogene TRBV3-2) with TRBJ2-7, with D possibly being TRBD2 (5 bases). The CDR3 length is 13 residues. V lost 2 bases and J lost 7, with 12 bases in between. Germline V gene data show CDR1 as LGHDT and CDR2 as YNNKEL (reference sequence). CDR3 amino acids: CASSQREEGEQYF. The DNA of the CDR3 is TGTGCCAGCAGCCAAAGGGAAGAGGGAGAGCAGTACTTC.

The V gene is TRBV25-1, the J gene TRBJ2-3; unclear D gene. V was pared by 3 bases and J by 0 bases, with 13 bases between. Looked up from germline, CDR1 is MGHDK and CDR2 is SYGVNS. This CDR3 has 16 residues. The CDR3 region has the DNA TGTGCCAGCAGTGACCCCGGTGCGGTCAGCACAGATACGCAGTATTTT. It codes for CASSDPGAVSTDTQYF.

CDR3 amino acids: CASSPQLAGEQYF. The CDR3 bases are TGTGCCAGCAGCCCCCAACTAGCCGGTGAGCAGTACTTC. This chain uses TRBV3-1 (or the pseudogene TRBV3-2) with TRBJ2-7; possibly TRBD2 for D (6 bases). Germline-derived CDR1 and CDR2 are LGHDT and YNNKEL (reference sequence). This CDR3 comprises 13 residues. With 4 bases removed from V and 7 bases from J, the gap between germline ends came to 14 bases.

The J gene is TRBJ2-5, the V gene TRBV7-6; 13 bases align to TRBD2. Germline loops: CDR1 SGHVS, CDR2 FNYEAQ. CDR3 size: 16 residues. V gave up 1 base and J gave up 4 bases; unmatched junction bases: 3. Here the CDR3 reads CASSLGGLAGRETQYF. In nucleotides, the CDR3 is TGTGCCAGCAGCTTAGGGGGACTAGCGGGAAGAGAGACCCAGTACTTC.

This sequence joins TRBV5-1 and TRBJ1-6; no firm D call. CDR1 and CDR2 (germline): SGHRS, YFSETQ. CDR3 length equals 17 residues. V gave up 1 base and J gave up 0 bases, with 11 bases separating them. The CDR3 loop is CASSLTPLGSYNSPLHF. CDR3 bases: TGCGCCAGCAGCTTGACCCCTTTGGGCTCCTATAATTCACCCCTCCACTTT. Together with reference TRBV5-1 and TRBJ1-6, the CDR3 gives the full variable domain: KAGVTQTPRYLIKTRGQQVTLSCSPISGHRSVSWYQQTPGQGLQFLFEYFSETQRNKGNFPGRFSGRQFSNSRSEMNVSTLELGDSALYLCASSLTPLGSYNSPLHFGNGTRLTVT.

The rearrangement joins TRBV5-4 to TRBJ1-2; 8 nucleotides line up with TRBD1. This CDR3 has 14 amino acids. The germline gives CDR1 SGHNT, CDR2 YYREEE (reference sequence). J was trimmed by 0 bases and V by 3 bases; bases with no gene match: 1. The CDR3 coding sequence is TGTGCCAGCAGCTCAGGGGGCGCTAACTATGGCTACACCTTC. Translation: CASSSGGANYGYTF. Combining the CDR3 with reference TRBV5-4 and TRBJ1-2 gives the whole variable domain ETGVTQSPTHLIKTRGQQVTLRCSSQSGHNTVSWYQQALGQGPQFIFQYYREEENGRGNFPPRFSGLQFPNYSSELNVNALELDDSALYLCASSSGGANYGYTFGSGTRLTVV.

The chain carries TRBV6-6 and TRBJ2-2; 7 bases are a match to TRBD1. V lost 6 bases, J lost 7 bases, and 8 bases stayed unmatched. Per the germline V gene, CDR1 is MNHNY and CDR2 is SVGAGI (reference sequence). The CDR3 sequence is 14 residues long. CDR3 residues: CASSQTGQYGELFF. The DNA for the CDR3 is TGTGCCAGCAGCCAGACGGGACAGTACGGGGAGCTGTTTTTT.

The rearrangement links TRBV3-1 (or the pseudogene TRBV3-2) to TRBJ2-7; D remains ambiguous. Trimming removed 1 base from V and 7 bases from J, with 14 bases in between. Germline-derived CDR1 and CDR2 are LGHDT and YNNKEL (reference sequence). CDR3 size: 14 residues. CDR3: CASSQGTETREQYF. The CDR3 DNA follows: TGTGCCAGCAGCCAAGGGACGGAGACCCGGGAGCAGTACTTC.

The genes are TRBV10-1 and TRBJ2-1; D not certain. The CDR3 length is 14 residues. Germline CDR1 reads WNHNN; CDR2 reads SYGVQD (reference sequence). The V end was cut by 5 bases, the J end by 7 bases, with 15 bases between. The CDR3 DNA reads TGCGCCAGCAGTACAGTTCCCTTGGTGAATGAGCAGTTCTTC. Its translation is CASSTVPLVNEQFF.

V is TRBV24-1 and J is TRBJ1-2; 7 nucleotides match TRBD1. The J segment lost 5 bases and the V segment lost 10 bases, leaving 6 bases of the junction unmatched. In germline, CDR1 is KGHDR, CDR2 SFDVKD. The CDR3 contains 12 residues. CDR3 protein: CATQGGGYGYTF. CDR3 in DNA: TGTGCCACGCAGGGGGGAGGTTATGGCTACACCTTC.

This chain links TRBV6-5 with TRBJ2-7; possibly TRBD1 for D (6 bases). The CDR3 is 13 residues long. With 5 bases removed from V and 4 bases from J, the gap between germline ends came to 12 bases. CDR1 and CDR2 (germline): MNHEY, SVGAGI. The CDR3 DNA reads TGTGCCAGCAGTACAGGGTTCGGTTACGAGCAGTACTTC. This translates into CASSTGFGYEQYF.

The CDR3: CASSLALTGLAYEQYF. Written as DNA, the CDR3 is TGTGCCAGCAGCTTAGCGCTGACAGGGTTGGCCTACGAGCAGTACTTC. The chain links TRBV7-9 to TRBJ2-7; 7 bases align to TRBD1. The CDR3 consists of 16 residues. In germline, CDR1 is SEHNR, CDR2 FQNEAQ (reference sequence). Germline trimming cut 0 bases from V and 2 bases from J; bases unmatched to any gene: 7. The full variable domain, completed using reference TRBV7-9 and TRBJ2-7, is DTGVSQNPRHKITKRGQNVTFRCDPISEHNRLYWYRQTLGQGPEFLTYFQNEAQLEKSRLLSDRFSAERPKGSFSTLEIQRTEQGDSAMYLCASSLALTGLAYEQYFGPGTRLTVT.

This clone appeared a single time. The chain links TRBV11-3 to TRBJ2-7; D might be TRBD2 (5 bases). Trimming removed 3 bases at V and 3 bases at J, with 12 bases between. This CDR3 contains 14 residues. Looked up from germline, CDR1 is SGHNT and CDR2 is YENEEA. This CDR3 reads CASSLAAEVYEQYF. As DNA, the CDR3 is TGTGCCAGCAGCTTGGCTGCGGAGGTCTACGAGCAGTACTTC.

CDR3 sequence (DNA): TGTGCCAGCAGCCCTCGGGACAGCACTCATCTCAAACTGTTTTTT. It specifies CASSPRDSTHLKLFF. The rearrangement links TRBV3-1 (or the pseudogene TRBV3-2) to TRBJ1-4, with 7 bases that match TRBD1. The CDR3 loop spans 15 amino acids. Germline CDR1 and CDR2: LGHDT and YNNKEL (reference sequence). With V trimmed by 4 bases and J by 11 bases, 13 bases remained unmatched.

The chain is built from TRBV12-3 or TRBV12-4 and TRBJ1-1; D not resolved. This CDR3 has 13 amino acids. The V end was cut by 1 base, the J end by 4 bases, with 7 bases between. The CDR3 coding sequence is TGTGCCAGCAGTTTAGATTCGGCCACTGAAGCTTTCTTT. It specifies CASSLDSATEAFF.

The J gene is TRBJ1-6, the V gene TRBV2; TRBD1 might be the D (6 bases). The CDR3 covers 17 residues. Trimming took 7 bases from V and 6 from J, leaving 22 bases between them. The V gene's germline CDR1 is SNHLY and CDR2 FYNNEI. This CDR3 is CASKGGGVVRPNSPLHF. For the CDR3, the DNA is TGTGCCAGCAAAGGGGGAGGGGTCGTCCGTCCTAATTCACCCCTCCACTTT.

This chain uses TRBV28 with TRBJ1-3; 8 nucleotides line up with TRBD1. The germline CDR1 and CDR2 sequences are MDHEN and SYDVKM. Unmatched junction bases numbered 10, after V lost 6 bases and J lost 6 bases. This CDR3 spans 15 amino acids. CDR3 in DNA: TGTGCCAGCAGACGACAGGGGAAAATAGAAAACACCATATATTTT. This sequence encodes CASRRQGKIENTIYF.

The rearrangement uses TRBV4-3 and TRBJ2-3; D gene uncertain. V was trimmed by 0 bases and J by 4 bases, leaving 5 bases between them. Per the germline V gene, CDR1 is LGHNA and CDR2 is YSLEER. The CDR3 contains 13 residues. The DNA for the CDR3 is TGCGCCAGCAGCCAAGATACCCCAGATACGCAGTATTTT. Its protein product is CASSQDTPDTQYF.

V is TRBV7-9 and J is TRBJ2-2, with a weak D call TRBD2 (5 bases). V was cut by 5 bases and J by 5 bases, with 12 bases left in between. Germline CDR1 and CDR2: SEHNR and FQNEAQ (reference sequence). The length of the CDR3 is 14 residues. The CDR3 loop is CASSPGLQTGELFF. For the CDR3, the DNA is TGTGCCAGCAGCCCCGGACTGCAAACCGGGGAGCTGTTTTTT.

The genes are TRBV12-3 or TRBV12-4 and TRBJ1-1; D unclear. Trimming removed 1 base from V and 0 bases from J, with 3 bases in between. The CDR3 contains 13 residues. CDR3 residues: CASSLGVNTEAFF. The DNA for the CDR3 is TGTGCCAGCAGTTTAGGGGTGAACACTGAAGCTTTCTTT.